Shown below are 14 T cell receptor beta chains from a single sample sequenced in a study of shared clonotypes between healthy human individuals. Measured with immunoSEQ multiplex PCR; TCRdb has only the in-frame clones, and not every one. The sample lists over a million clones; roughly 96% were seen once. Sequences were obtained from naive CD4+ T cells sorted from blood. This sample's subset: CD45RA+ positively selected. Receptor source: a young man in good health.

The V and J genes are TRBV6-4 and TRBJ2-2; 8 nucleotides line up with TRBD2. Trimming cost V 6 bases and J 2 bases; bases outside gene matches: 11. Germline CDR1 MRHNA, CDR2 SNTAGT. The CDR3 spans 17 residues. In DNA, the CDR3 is TGTGCCAGCAGCCTATACCTGCGGGAGGAAAACACCGGGGAGCTGTTTTTT. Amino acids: CASSLYLREENTGELFF.

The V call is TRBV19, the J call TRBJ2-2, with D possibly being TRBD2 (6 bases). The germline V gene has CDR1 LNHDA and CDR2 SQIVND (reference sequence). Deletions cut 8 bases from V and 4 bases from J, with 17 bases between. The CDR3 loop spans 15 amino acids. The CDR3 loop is CASGGFSSSTGELFF. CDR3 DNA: TGTGCCAGTGGGGGGTTTAGTTCCTCCACCGGGGAGCTGTTTTTT. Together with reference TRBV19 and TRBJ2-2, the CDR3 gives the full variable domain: DGGITQSPKYLFRKEGQNVTLSCEQNLNHDAMYWYRQDPGQGLRLIYYSQIVNDFQKGDIAEGYSVSREKKESFPLTVTSAQKNPTAFYLCASGGFSSSTGELFFGEGSRLTVL.

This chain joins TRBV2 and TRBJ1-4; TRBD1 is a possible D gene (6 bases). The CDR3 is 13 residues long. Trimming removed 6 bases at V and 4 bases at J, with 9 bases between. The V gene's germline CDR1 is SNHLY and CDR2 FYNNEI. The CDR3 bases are TGTGCCAGCAGGGACAGCCGTAATGAAAAACTGTTTTTT. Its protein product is CASRDSRNEKLFF.

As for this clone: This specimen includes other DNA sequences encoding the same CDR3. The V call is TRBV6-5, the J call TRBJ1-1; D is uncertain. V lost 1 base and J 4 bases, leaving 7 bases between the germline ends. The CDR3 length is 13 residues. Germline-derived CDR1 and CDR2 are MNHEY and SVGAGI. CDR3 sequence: CASSYFRGTEAFF. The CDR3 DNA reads TGTGCCAGCAGTTACTTCCGGGGCACTGAAGCTTTCTTT.

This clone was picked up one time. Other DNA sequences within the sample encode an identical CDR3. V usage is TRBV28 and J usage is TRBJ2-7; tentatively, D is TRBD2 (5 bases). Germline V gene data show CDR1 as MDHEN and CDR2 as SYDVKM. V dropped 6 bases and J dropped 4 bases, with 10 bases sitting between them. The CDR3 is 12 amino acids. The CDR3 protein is CASSLPGYEQYF. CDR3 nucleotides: TGTGCCAGCAGCCTACCGGGGTACGAGCAGTACTTC.

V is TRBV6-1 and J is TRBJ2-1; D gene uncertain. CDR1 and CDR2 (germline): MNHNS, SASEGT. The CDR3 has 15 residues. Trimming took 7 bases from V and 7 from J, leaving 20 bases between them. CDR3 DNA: TGTGCCAGCACCCGCCCCGATGGGATTCGAAATGAGCAGTTCTTC. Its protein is CASTRPDGIRNEQFF.

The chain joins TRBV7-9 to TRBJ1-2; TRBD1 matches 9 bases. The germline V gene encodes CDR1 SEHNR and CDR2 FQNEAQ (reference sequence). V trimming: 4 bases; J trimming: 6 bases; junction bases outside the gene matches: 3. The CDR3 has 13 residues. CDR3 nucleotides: TGTGCCAGCAGCTCCACAGGGGGCGATGGCTACACCTTC. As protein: CASSSTGGDGYTF.

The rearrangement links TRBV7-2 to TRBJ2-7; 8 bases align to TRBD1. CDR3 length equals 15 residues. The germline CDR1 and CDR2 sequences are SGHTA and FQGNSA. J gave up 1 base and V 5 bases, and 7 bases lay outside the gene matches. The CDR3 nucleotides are TGTGCCAGCAGCGCGGGACAGGTCCTATCCTACGAGCAGTACTTC. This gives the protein CASSAGQVLSYEQYF.

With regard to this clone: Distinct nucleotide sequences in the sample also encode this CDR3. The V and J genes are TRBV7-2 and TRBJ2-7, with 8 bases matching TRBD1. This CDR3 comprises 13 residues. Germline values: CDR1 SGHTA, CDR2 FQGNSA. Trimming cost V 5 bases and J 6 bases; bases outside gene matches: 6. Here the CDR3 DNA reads TGTGCCAGCAGCCTGGACAGGGTCCGCGAGCAGTACTTC. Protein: CASSLDRVREQYF.

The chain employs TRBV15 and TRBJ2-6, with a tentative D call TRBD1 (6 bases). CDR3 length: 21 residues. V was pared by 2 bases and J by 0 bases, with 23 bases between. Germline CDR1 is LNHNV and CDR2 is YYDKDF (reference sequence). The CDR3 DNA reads TGTGCCACCAGCAGACCTCTTAACAGGGCCCCCCGACGCTCTGGGGCCAACGTCCTGACTTTC. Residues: CATSRPLNRAPRRSGANVLTF.

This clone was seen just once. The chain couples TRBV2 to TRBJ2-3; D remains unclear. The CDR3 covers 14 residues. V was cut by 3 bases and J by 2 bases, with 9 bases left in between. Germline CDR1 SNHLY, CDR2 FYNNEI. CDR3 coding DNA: TGTGCCAGCAGTGATTCAGCAGTCACAGATACGCAGTATTTT. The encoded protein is CASSDSAVTDTQYF.

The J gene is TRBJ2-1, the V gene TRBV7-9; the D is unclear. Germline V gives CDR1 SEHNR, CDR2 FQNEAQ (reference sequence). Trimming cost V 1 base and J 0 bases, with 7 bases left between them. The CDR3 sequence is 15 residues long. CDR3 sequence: CASSLDSDSYNEQFF. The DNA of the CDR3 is TGTGCCAGCAGCTTAGACTCAGACTCCTACAATGAGCAGTTCTTC.

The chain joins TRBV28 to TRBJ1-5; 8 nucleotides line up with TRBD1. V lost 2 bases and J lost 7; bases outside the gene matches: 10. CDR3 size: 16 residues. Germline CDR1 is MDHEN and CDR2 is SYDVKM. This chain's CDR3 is CASSLITGGQGQPQHF. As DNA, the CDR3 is TGTGCCAGCAGTTTAATAACAGGGGGTCAAGGACAGCCCCAGCATTTT. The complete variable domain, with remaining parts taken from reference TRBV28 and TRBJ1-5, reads DVKVTQSSRYLVKRTGEKVFLECVQDMDHENMFWYRQDPGLGLRLIYFSYDVKMKEKGDIPEGYSVSREKKERFSLILESASTNQTSMYLCASSLITGGQGQPQHFGDGTRLSIL.

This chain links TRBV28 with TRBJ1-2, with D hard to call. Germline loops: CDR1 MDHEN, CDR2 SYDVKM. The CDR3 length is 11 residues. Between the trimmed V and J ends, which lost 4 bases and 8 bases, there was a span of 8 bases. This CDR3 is CASSSGRGYTF. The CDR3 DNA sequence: TGTGCCAGCAGTTCCGGGCGCGGCTACACCTTC.